The rows below give T cell receptor beta chains drawn from one sample of a study of T cells in Graves' hyperthyroidism and ophthalmopathy. TCRdb reanalysed the multiplex PCR reads using MiXCR and keeps one entry per CDR3 protein. Among fewer than 650,000 distinct CDR3 sequences listed, approximately 14% were seen once. The sample comprised blood. The receptors originated from a woman between 35 and 50 years old with Graves' hyperthyroidism. Each CDR3 is given without its conserved first and last residue. Not all rows give a size; the values are once, few, many and, for expanded clones, a class.

>TRBJ2-1|many|TRBV5-1
ASSFLAVDEQF
>TRBJ2-2|NA|TRBV27
ASSLKTGSLGELF
>TRBJ2-1|NA|TRBV7-3
ASSYFMLTSAQKNNEQF
>TRBJ2-3|many|TRBV7-2
ASSPGLAGGSDTQY
>TRBJ1-1|few|TRBV6-5
ASSYGIGTEAF
>TRBJ2-1|many|TRBV7-2
ASSPEGGSSYNEQF
>TRBJ2-3|many|TRBV28
ASSLLVGDTQY
>TRBJ2-2|many|TRBV12-3/TRBV12-4
ASSDSNTGELF
>TRBJ2-5|NA|TRBV6-1
ASTIAGGRETQY
>TRBJ2-7|many|TRBV3-1
ASSPRGGGYEQY
>TRBJ2-5|many|TRBV20-1
SARDPLAGVMQETQY
>TRBJ2-7|NA|TRBV6-1
ASRGAPNASYEQY
>TRBJ2-1|many|TRBV10-3
AISESGSGTGDNEQF
>TRBJ1-1|NA|TRBV12-3/TRBV12-4
ASSHLTLNTEAF
>TRBJ2-2|NA|TRBV27
ASRGGGLAGHGELF
>TRBJ1-5|many|TRBV28
ASSPGGQQPQH
>TRBJ2-6|many|TRBV20-1
SARDLAARLSGANVLT
>TRBJ2-1|few|TRBV20-1
SARYLGSSYNEQF
>TRBJ1-4|few|TRBV30
ACARQFSANEKLF
>TRBJ2-5|many|TRBV29-1
SVDWDDQETQY
>TRBJ2-5|few|TRBV30
AWSVLAAGGAQY
>TRBJ2-7|many|TRBV7-8
ASSLGTDPLGYEQY